This T cell receptor (beta chain) is drawn from a study of control samples from healthy donors and cancer patients. The protocol was immunoSEQ multiplex PCR, while the TCRdb copy is restricted to in-frame clones and leaves out a portion. The profile shows almost 85,000 clones, roughly 84% of them singletons. V was pared by 5 bases and J by 2 bases, with 19 bases between. The CDR3 has 16 residues. Per germline, CDR1 SGHVS and CDR2 FNYEAQ. Specimen: PBMCs. This sequence joins TRBV7-6 and TRBJ2-7, with D perhaps TRBD1 or TRBD2 (5 bases each). The receptor's source is a man between 60 and 75 years old with head and neck cancer. The CDR3 DNA follows: TGTGCCAGCAGCCTACAGACCGGGACGGGAACCTACGAGCAGTACTTC. Encoded protein: CASSLQTGTGTYEQYF.